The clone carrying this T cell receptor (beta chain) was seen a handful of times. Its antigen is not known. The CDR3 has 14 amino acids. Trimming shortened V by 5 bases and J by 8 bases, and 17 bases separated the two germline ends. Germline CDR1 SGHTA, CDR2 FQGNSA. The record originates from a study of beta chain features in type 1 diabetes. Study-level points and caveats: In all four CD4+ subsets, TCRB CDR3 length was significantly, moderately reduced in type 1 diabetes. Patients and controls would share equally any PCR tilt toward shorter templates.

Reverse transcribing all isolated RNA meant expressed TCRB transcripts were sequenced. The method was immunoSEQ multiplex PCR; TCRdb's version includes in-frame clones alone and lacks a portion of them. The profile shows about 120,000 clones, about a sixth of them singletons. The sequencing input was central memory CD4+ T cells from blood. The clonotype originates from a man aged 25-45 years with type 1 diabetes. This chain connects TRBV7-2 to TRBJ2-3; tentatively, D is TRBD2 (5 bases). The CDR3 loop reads CASSQDPSRGTQYF. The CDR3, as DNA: TGTGCCAGCAGCCAGGACCCTTCCCGGGGTACGCAGTATTTT.